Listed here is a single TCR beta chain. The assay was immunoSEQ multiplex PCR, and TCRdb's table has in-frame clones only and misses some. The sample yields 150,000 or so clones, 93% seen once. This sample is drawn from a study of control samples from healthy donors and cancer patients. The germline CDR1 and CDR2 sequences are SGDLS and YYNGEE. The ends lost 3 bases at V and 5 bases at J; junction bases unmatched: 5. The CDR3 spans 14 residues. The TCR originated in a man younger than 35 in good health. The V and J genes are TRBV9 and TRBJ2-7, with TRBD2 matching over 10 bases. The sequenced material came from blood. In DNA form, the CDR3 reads TGTGCCAGCAGCGGACCTAGCGGGAGCGACGAGCAGTACTTC. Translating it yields CASSGPSGSDEQYF.